Detailed here is one T cell receptor (beta chain). Mismatch with germline at one junction end may stem from a read error. The entry originates in a study of T cells in Graves' hyperthyroidism and ophthalmopathy. Study-level background: The blood sample was taken at first diagnosis, before treatment began.

Amplified TCR beta CDR3 regions derived from RNA transcripts. Initially, a first-round RT-PCR of the TCR CDR3 employed the HTBI primer set. TCRdb redid the calling of the multiplex PCR reads with MiXCR, one entry per CDR3 protein. The sample yields nearly 750,000 distinct CDR3 sequences, about 35% seen once. CDR3 size: 14 residues. Germline loops: CDR1 WSHSY, CDR2 SAAADI. V gene TRBV10-2 combines with J gene TRBJ1-1; the D is unclear. This clonotype was sampled from a woman between 40 and 50 years old with Graves' hyperthyroidism. Sequencing was carried out using blood. The CDR3 sequence: CASSYSRYGTEAFF. CDR3 bases: TGTGCCAGCAGTTACTCACGATATGGCACTGAAGCTTTCTTT.